This TCR beta chain was sequenced during a study of T cell responses to AZD1222 COVID-19 vaccine. As for the study in general: Doses given second, at about 4 or about 12 weeks, were pooled. The study's findings and limits: All repertoire sampling was performed exclusively after the peak T cell response. An increase in Spike-specific TCR breadth and depth was observed after two AZD1222 doses.

Assay: immunoSEQ multiplex PCR; the TCRdb copy retains only in-frame clones and omits some. The data contain 80,000 to 100,000 clones, approximately 94% of them singletons. Note on this clone: Its antigen is currently unknown.

The receptor's source is an adult in good health. The sequencing here drew on peripheral blood, taken on day 0 of AZD1222 vaccination.

CDR3 in amino acids: CASSLRGVRSPLHF. In DNA form, the CDR3 reads TGTGCCAGCAGTTTACGTGGGGTAAGGTCACCCCTCCACTTT. The chain recombines TRBV28 with TRBJ1-6; D is unclear. The length of the CDR3 is 14 residues. CDR1 and CDR2 from the germline V gene are MDHEN and SYDVKM. Between the trimmed V and J ends, which lost 2 bases and 10 bases, there was a span of 12 bases.